The entry below describes one TCR beta chain. The germline V gene encodes CDR1 SGHRS and CDR2 YFSETQ. V was pared by 4 bases and J by 4 bases, with 7 bases of the junction left unmatched. The CDR3 spans 15 residues. This entry belongs to a study of blood T cell repertoires in COVID-19. TCRdb's copy holds only in-frame clones and misses some; the assay was immunoSEQ multiplex PCR. The data contain roughly 39,000 clones, over 80% of them singletons. The sequenced sample consisted of peripheral blood. The chain carries TRBV5-1 and TRBJ1-1; 10 bases agree with TRBD1. This TCR derives from a man aged 50-60 years with active or convalescent COVID-19. The chain's CDR3 is CASSIGQGVVTEAFF. In DNA form, the CDR3 reads TGCGCCAGCAGCATTGGACAGGGGGTCGTCACTGAAGCTTTCTTT. The full variable domain, rest sourced from reference TRBV5-1 and TRBJ1-1, is KAGVTQTPRYLIKTRGQQVTLSCSPISGHRSVSWYQQTPGQGLQFLFEYFSETQRNKGNFPGRFSGRQFSNSRSEMNVSTLELGDSALYLCASSIGQGVVTEAFFGQGTRLTVV.